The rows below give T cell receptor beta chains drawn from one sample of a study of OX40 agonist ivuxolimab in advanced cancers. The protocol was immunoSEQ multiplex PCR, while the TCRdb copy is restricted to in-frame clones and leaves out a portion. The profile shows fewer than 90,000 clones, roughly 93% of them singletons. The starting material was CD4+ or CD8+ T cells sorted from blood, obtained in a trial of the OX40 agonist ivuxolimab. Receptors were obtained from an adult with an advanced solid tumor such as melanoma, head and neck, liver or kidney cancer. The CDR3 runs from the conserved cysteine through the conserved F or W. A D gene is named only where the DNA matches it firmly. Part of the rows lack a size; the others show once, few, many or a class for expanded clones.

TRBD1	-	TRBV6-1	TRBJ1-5	CASSDNRGLQPQHF	TGTGCCAGCAGTGATAACAGGGGGCTTCAGCCCCAGCATTTT
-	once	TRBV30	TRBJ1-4	CAWSPTGINEKLFF	TGTGCCTGGAGTCCGACAGGCATAAATGAAAAACTGTTTTTT
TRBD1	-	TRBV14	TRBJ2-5	CASSPRVGQGQETQYF	TGTGCCAGCAGCCCCCGAGTGGGACAGGGGCAAGAGACCCAGTACTTC
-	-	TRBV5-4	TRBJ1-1	CASSFLKRNTEAFF	TGTGCCAGCAGCTTTTTAAAGAGGAACACTGAAGCTTTCTTT
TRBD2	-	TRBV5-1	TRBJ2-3	CASSSGLAELTDTQYF	TGCGCCAGCAGCTCAGGACTAGCGGAGCTCACAGATACGCAGTATTTT
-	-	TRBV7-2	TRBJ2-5	CASSLRYGETQYF	TGTGCCAGCAGCTTGAGATATGGGGAGACCCAGTACTTC
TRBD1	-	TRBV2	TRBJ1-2	CASQSRGLTNYGYTF	TGTGCCAGCCAATCGAGGGGGCTTACTAACTATGGCTACACCTTC
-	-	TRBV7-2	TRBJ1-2	CASSSTGGYTF	TGTGCCAGCAGCTCGACAGGCGGCTACACCTTC
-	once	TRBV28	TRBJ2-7	CASSLGGNSYEQYF	TGTGCCAGTAGCCTAGGGGGAAACTCCTACGAGCAGTACTTC
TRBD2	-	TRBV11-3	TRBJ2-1	CASSPGTSGRARNEQFF	TGTGCCAGCAGCCCCGGGACTAGCGGGAGGGCTCGGAATGAGCAGTTCTTC
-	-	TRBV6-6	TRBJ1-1	CASSYSSMNTEAFF	TGTGCCAGCAGTTACTCGAGTATGAACACTGAAGCTTTCTTT
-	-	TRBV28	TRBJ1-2	CASSSLSYGYTF	TGTGCCAGCAGTTCACTGTCCTATGGCTACACCTTC
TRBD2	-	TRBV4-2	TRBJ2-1	CASSQTGTRNNEQFF	TGTGCCAGCAGCCAAACCGGGACTAGAAACAATGAGCAGTTCTTC
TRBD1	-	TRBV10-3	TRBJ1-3	CAMKDRGGNTIYF	TGTGCCATGAAGGACAGGGGAGGAAACACCATATATTTT
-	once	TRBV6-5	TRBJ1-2	CASSPGPTYGYTF	TGTGCCAGCAGTCCGGGACCCACCTATGGCTACACCTTC
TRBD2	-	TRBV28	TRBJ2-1	CASSYLLAGGPYNEQFF	TGTGCCAGCAGCTATCTACTAGCGGGAGGACCCTACAATGAGCAGTTCTTC
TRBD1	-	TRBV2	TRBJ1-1	CASRATGFAFF	TGTGCCAGCAGGGCGACAGGGTTCGCTTTCTTT
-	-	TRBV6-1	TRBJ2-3	CASSDQGDTQYF	TGTGCCAGCAGTGACCAGGGAGATACGCAGTATTTT
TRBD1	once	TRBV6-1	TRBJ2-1	CASRGGQEYEQFF	TGTGCCAGCAGAGGGGGACAGGAATATGAGCAGTTCTTC
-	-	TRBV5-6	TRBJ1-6	CASSLGPLDYNSPLHF	TGTGCCAGCAGCTTGGGGCCTCTAGACTATAATTCACCCCTCCACTTT
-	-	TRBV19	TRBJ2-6	CASSIGTSGANVLTF	TGTGCCAGTAGTATAGGTACCTCTGGGGCCAACGTCCTGACTTTC
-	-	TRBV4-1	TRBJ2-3	CASSQGRPVGLIDTQYF	TGCGCCAGCAGCCAAGGTCGGCCCGTCGGGTTAATTGATACGCAGTATTTT
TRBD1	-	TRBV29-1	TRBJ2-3	CSSPRGDTQYF	TGCAGCTCCCCCAGGGGGGATACGCAGTATTTT
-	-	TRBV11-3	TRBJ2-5	CASSSNQGETQYF	TGTGCCAGCAGCTCGAACCAGGGGGAGACCCAGTACTTC
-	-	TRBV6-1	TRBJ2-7	CASRLVGTEYEQYF	TGTGCCAGCAGACTGGTCGGGACGGAATACGAGCAGTACTTC
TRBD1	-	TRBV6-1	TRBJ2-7	CASRTSGTDYYEQYF	TGTGCCAGCAGGACCTCCGGGACAGACTACTACGAGCAGTACTTC
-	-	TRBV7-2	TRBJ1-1	CASSLRAGFGENTEAFF	TGTGCCAGCAGCCTCAGGGCAGGGTTCGGTGAGAACACTGAAGCTTTCTTT
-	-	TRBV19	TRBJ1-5	CASRAQMGNQPQHF	TGTGCCAGTCGTGCGCAGATGGGCAATCAGCCCCAGCATTTT
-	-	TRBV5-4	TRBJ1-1	CASSLALLNTEAFF	TGTGCCAGCAGCTTGGCTCTGCTGAACACTGAAGCTTTCTTT
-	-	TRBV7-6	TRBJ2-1	CASSLAPADGYNEQFF	TGTGCCAGCAGCTTAGCCCCGGCGGACGGATACAATGAGCAGTTCTTC
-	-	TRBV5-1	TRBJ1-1	CASSRGGAVDTEAFF	TGCGCCAGCAGCAGAGGGGGGGCGGTGGACACTGAAGCTTTCTTT
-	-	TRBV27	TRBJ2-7	CASSSRYEQYF	TGTGCCAGCAGTTCCCGCTACGAGCAGTACTTC
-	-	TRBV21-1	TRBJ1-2	CASSKEGMGLWGYTF	TGTGCCAGCAGCAAAGAGGGCATGGGGTTATGGGGCTACACCTTC
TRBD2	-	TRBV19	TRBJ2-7	CASSRTSGAYEQYF	TGTGCCAGTAGTCGCACTAGCGGAGCCTACGAGCAGTACTTC
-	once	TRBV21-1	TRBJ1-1	CASIVQGAPGGAFF	TGTGCCAGCATCGTACAGGGGGCCCCGGGTGGAGCTTTCTTT
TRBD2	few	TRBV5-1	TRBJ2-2	CASSRSGGNTGELFF	TGCGCCAGCAGTCGTAGCGGGGGGAACACCGGGGAGCTGTTTTTT
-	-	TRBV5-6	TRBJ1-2	CASSLELGRTAYGYTF	TGTGCCAGCAGCTTGGAGCTGGGAAGGACCGCCTATGGCTACACCTTC
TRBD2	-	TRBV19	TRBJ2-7	CASKLAGGSYEQYF	TGTGCCAGTAAACTAGCGGGAGGATCCTACGAGCAGTACTTC
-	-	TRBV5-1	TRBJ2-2	CASSLGSSSTGELFF	TGCGCCAGCAGCTTGGGGAGTAGTTCCACCGGGGAGCTGTTTTTT
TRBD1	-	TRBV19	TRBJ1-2	CASSIKRTGGGYTF	TGTGCCAGTAGTATAAAAAGGACAGGGGGAGGCTACACCTTC
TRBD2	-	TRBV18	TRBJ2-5	CASSPSGGDQYF	TGTGCCAGCTCACCCTCGGGGGGTGACCAGTACTTC
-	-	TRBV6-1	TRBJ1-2	CASSTGYGYTF	TGTGCCAGCAGCACAGGGTATGGCTACACCTTC
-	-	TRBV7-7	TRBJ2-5	CASSRQRGLETQYF	TGTGCTAGCAGCCGCCAACGGGGGCTAGAGACCCAGTACTTC
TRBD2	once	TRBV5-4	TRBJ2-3	CASSSLGGSVDTQYF	TGTGCCAGCAGCTCACTGGGGGGGTCCGTAGATACGCAGTATTTT
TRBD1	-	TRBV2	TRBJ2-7	CASTGQGPYEQYF	TGTGCCAGCACGGGACAGGGTCCATACGAGCAGTACTTC
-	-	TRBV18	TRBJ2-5	CASSPSIPGSQETQYF	TGTGCCAGCTCACCAAGCATCCCAGGGTCTCAAGAGACCCAGTACTTC
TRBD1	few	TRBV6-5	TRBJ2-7	CASSYEGQGADEQYF	TGTGCCAGCAGTTACGAGGGACAGGGGGCAGACGAGCAGTACTTC
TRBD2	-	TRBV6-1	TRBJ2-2	CASSGAGLAGGLAGELFF	TGTGCCAGCAGTGGGGCAGGGCTAGCGGGAGGATTAGCCGGGGAGCTGTTTTTT
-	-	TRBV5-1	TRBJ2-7	CASSLSRSYEQYF	TGCGCCAGCAGCTTAAGTCGCTCCTACGAGCAGTACTTC